A selection of T cell receptor beta chains follows, all from one sample in a study of blood T cell repertoires in COVID-19. Data came from immunoSEQ multiplex PCR; TCRdb stores just in-frame clones and leaves some out. The sample has tens of thousands of clones, about 87% seen once; the top ten hold around 7%. Sample: peripheral blood. These receptors were taken from a human donor with acute or convalescent COVID-19. The donor label of this sample is uncertain. The CDR3 runs from the conserved cysteine through the conserved F or W. A D gene is named only where the DNA matches it firmly. Clone sizes are given selectively: once, few, many, or a class where the clone is expanded.

j_call: TRBJ2-3; clone_size: NA; cdr3_length: 14; d_call: NA; v_call: TRBV7-3; cdr3_aa: CASSLRDASDTQYF; cdr3_nt: TGTGCCAGCAGCTTGCGGGATGCGTCAGATACGCAGTATTTT
j_call: TRBJ2-2; clone_size: NA; cdr3_length: 13; d_call: NA; v_call: TRBV7-8; cdr3_aa: CASSRLQTGELFF; cdr3_nt: TGTGCCAGCAGCCGTCTCCAGACCGGGGAGCTGTTTTTT
j_call: TRBJ2-2; clone_size: NA; cdr3_length: 16; d_call: NA; v_call: TRBV2; cdr3_aa: CASSEGRAAYTGELFF; cdr3_nt: TGTGCCAGCAGTGAGGGGAGAGCCGCTTACACCGGGGAGCTGTTTTTT
j_call: TRBJ2-7; clone_size: NA; cdr3_length: 13; d_call: NA; v_call: TRBV6-5; cdr3_aa: CASSYSSRYEQYF; cdr3_nt: TGTGCCAGCAGTTACTCGAGCCGATACGAGCAGTACTTC
j_call: TRBJ1-6; clone_size: NA; cdr3_length: 12; d_call: NA; v_call: TRBV30; cdr3_aa: CAWKNFDSPLHF; cdr3_nt: TGTGCCTGGAAGAACTTTGATTCACCCCTCCACTTT
j_call: TRBJ1-4; clone_size: NA; cdr3_length: 20; d_call: NA; v_call: TRBV4-1; cdr3_aa: CASSRTSGEGSWATNEKLFF; cdr3_nt: TGCGCCAGCAGCCGGACTTCAGGCGAGGGATCATGGGCAACTAATGAAAAACTGTTTTTT
j_call: TRBJ2-7; clone_size: NA; cdr3_length: 16; d_call: TRBD1; v_call: TRBV6-5; cdr3_aa: CASSYSLTGLLYEQYF; cdr3_nt: TGTGCCAGCAGTTACTCTCTGACAGGGCTCTTATACGAGCAGTACTTC
j_call: TRBJ1-2; clone_size: NA; cdr3_length: 13; d_call: NA; v_call: TRBV5-8; cdr3_aa: CASSLGQNYGYTF; cdr3_nt: TGTGCCAGCAGCTTGGGGCAAAACTATGGCTACACCTTC
j_call: TRBJ1-5; clone_size: NA; cdr3_length: 15; d_call: NA; v_call: TRBV2; cdr3_aa: CASRPGVRSNQPQHF; cdr3_nt: TGTGCCAGCAGGCCAGGGGTCAGAAGCAATCAGCCCCAGCATTTT
j_call: TRBJ2-1; clone_size: NA; cdr3_length: 15; d_call: NA; v_call: TRBV5-1; cdr3_aa: CASSLGPDYRNEQFF; cdr3_nt: TGCGCCAGCAGCTTGGGCCCGGACTATAGAAATGAGCAGTTCTTC
j_call: TRBJ2-7; clone_size: NA; cdr3_length: 12; d_call: NA; v_call: TRBV5-1; cdr3_aa: CASSQGQAEQYF; cdr3_nt: TGCGCCAGCAGCCAGGGACAAGCTGAGCAGTACTTC
j_call: TRBJ2-2; clone_size: NA; cdr3_length: 16; d_call: TRBD2; v_call: TRBV5-1; cdr3_aa: CASSGGSGTATGELFF; cdr3_nt: TGCGCCAGCAGCGGGGGTAGCGGGACCGCCACCGGGGAGCTGTTTTTT
j_call: TRBJ1-1; clone_size: NA; cdr3_length: 16; d_call: NA; v_call: TRBV28; cdr3_aa: CASSFPVGTLNTEAFF; cdr3_nt: TGTGCCAGCAGTTTCCCCGTTGGGACATTGAACACTGAAGCTTTCTTT
j_call: TRBJ2-1; clone_size: NA; cdr3_length: 14; d_call: NA; v_call: TRBV5-4; cdr3_aa: CATYTGSSYNEQFF; cdr3_nt: TGTGCCACCTACACTGGGAGCTCCTACAATGAGCAGTTCTTC
j_call: TRBJ1-1; clone_size: NA; cdr3_length: 12; d_call: NA; v_call: TRBV6-2/TRBV6-3; cdr3_aa: CASSSRGTEAFF; cdr3_nt: TGTGCCAGCAGCAGCAGGGGTACTGAAGCTTTCTTT
j_call: TRBJ2-3; clone_size: NA; cdr3_length: 17; d_call: TRBD2; v_call: TRBV2; cdr3_aa: CASSEARTSDSTDTQYF; cdr3_nt: TGTGCCAGCAGTGAAGCTAGGACTAGCGATAGCACAGATACGCAGTATTTT
j_call: TRBJ1-4; clone_size: NA; cdr3_length: 15; d_call: NA; v_call: TRBV10-3; cdr3_aa: CAISEGGRPNEKLFF; cdr3_nt: TGTGCCATCAGTGAGGGGGGCAGGCCTAATGAAAAACTGTTTTTT
j_call: TRBJ2-7; clone_size: NA; cdr3_length: 12; d_call: NA; v_call: TRBV2; cdr3_aa: CASKRETYEQYF; cdr3_nt: TGTGCCAGCAAACGGGAAACCTACGAGCAGTACTTC
j_call: TRBJ2-2; clone_size: NA; cdr3_length: 15; d_call: NA; v_call: TRBV6-5; cdr3_aa: CASTQGAGPTGELFF; cdr3_nt: TGTGCCAGCACCCAAGGGGCGGGGCCTACCGGGGAGCTGTTTTTT
j_call: TRBJ2-3; clone_size: NA; cdr3_length: 15; d_call: TRBD2; v_call: TRBV5-1; cdr3_aa: CASSLSSGGADTQYF; cdr3_nt: TGCGCCAGCAGCTTGTCCAGCGGGGGGGCAGATACGCAGTATTTT
j_call: TRBJ1-6; clone_size: NA; cdr3_length: 16; d_call: TRBD1; v_call: TRBV7-2; cdr3_aa: CASSLGPGQHNSPLHF; cdr3_nt: TGTGCCAGCAGCTTAGGACCGGGACAGCATAATTCACCCCTCCACTTT
j_call: TRBJ2-3; clone_size: NA; cdr3_length: 16; d_call: TRBD1; v_call: TRBV7-3; cdr3_aa: CASSRRTGVGTDTQYF; cdr3_nt: TGTGCCAGCAGCCGGCGGACAGGGGTGGGCACAGATACGCAGTATTTT
j_call: TRBJ2-7; clone_size: NA; cdr3_length: 15; d_call: NA; v_call: TRBV28; cdr3_aa: CASSLAVQGSYEQYF; cdr3_nt: TGTGCCAGCAGCCTCGCGGTCCAGGGGTCCTACGAGCAGTACTTC
j_call: TRBJ2-5; clone_size: NA; cdr3_length: 14; d_call: NA; v_call: TRBV15; cdr3_aa: CATSRGSGQETQYF; cdr3_nt: TGTGCCACCAGCAGGGGTAGCGGCCAAGAGACCCAGTACTTC
j_call: TRBJ1-1; clone_size: NA; cdr3_length: 15; d_call: TRBD1; v_call: TRBV6-5; cdr3_aa: CASSYGTGSTTEAFF; cdr3_nt: TGTGCCAGCAGTTACGGGACAGGGTCGACCACTGAAGCTTTCTTT
j_call: TRBJ2-1; clone_size: NA; cdr3_length: 15; d_call: TRBD2; v_call: TRBV28; cdr3_aa: CASSLNLAGYNEQFF; cdr3_nt: TGTGCCAGCAGTTTAAATCTAGCGGGATACAATGAGCAGTTCTTC
j_call: TRBJ2-7; clone_size: NA; cdr3_length: 15; d_call: TRBD1; v_call: TRBV7-2; cdr3_aa: CASSPGQGKEYEQYF; cdr3_nt: TGTGCCAGCAGCCCGGGACAGGGGAAAGAGTACGAGCAGTACTTC
j_call: TRBJ2-1; clone_size: NA; cdr3_length: 14; d_call: NA; v_call: TRBV11-1; cdr3_aa: CASSGGTAYNEQFF; cdr3_nt: TGTGCCAGCAGCGGAGGGACAGCCTACAATGAGCAGTTCTTC
j_call: TRBJ1-2; clone_size: once; cdr3_length: 15; d_call: NA; v_call: TRBV28; cdr3_aa: CASSLFGAGDLGYTF; cdr3_nt: TGTGCCAGCAGTTTATTTGGGGCAGGGGACCTTGGCTACACCTTC
j_call: TRBJ2-7; clone_size: NA; cdr3_length: 13; d_call: NA; v_call: TRBV9; cdr3_aa: CASSSTGNSEQYF; cdr3_nt: TGTGCCAGCAGCTCGACGGGTAACTCCGAGCAGTACTTC
j_call: TRBJ2-7; clone_size: NA; cdr3_length: 18; d_call: TRBD2; v_call: TRBV6-2/TRBV6-3; cdr3_aa: CASSYQLAGGASSYEQYF; cdr3_nt: TGTGCCAGCAGTTACCAACTAGCGGGGGGGGCCTCCTCCTACGAGCAGTACTTC
j_call: TRBJ2-2; clone_size: NA; cdr3_length: 14; d_call: TRBD2; v_call: TRBV6-4; cdr3_aa: CASRRRGGTGELFF; cdr3_nt: TGTGCCAGCCGGCGGCGGGGGGGAACCGGGGAGCTGTTTTTT
j_call: TRBJ1-6; clone_size: NA; cdr3_length: 14; d_call: TRBD1; v_call: TRBV5-6; cdr3_aa: CASSATGGRSPLHF; cdr3_nt: TGTGCCAGCAGCGCGACAGGGGGCAGATCACCCCTCCACTTT
j_call: TRBJ2-3; clone_size: NA; cdr3_length: 16; d_call: TRBD1; v_call: TRBV6-2/TRBV6-3; cdr3_aa: CASSSSLRGTTDTQYF; cdr3_nt: TGTGCCAGCAGTTCAAGTCTCAGGGGGACGACAGATACGCAGTATTTT
j_call: TRBJ1-5; clone_size: NA; cdr3_length: 14; d_call: NA; v_call: TRBV7-2; cdr3_aa: CASSLLGEGQPQHF; cdr3_nt: TGTGCCAGCAGCTTATTAGGAGAGGGTCAGCCCCAGCATTTT
j_call: TRBJ2-2; clone_size: once; cdr3_length: 16; d_call: NA; v_call: TRBV2; cdr3_aa: CASSPTSVANTGELFF; cdr3_nt: TGTGCCAGCAGTCCGACTAGTGTAGCGAACACCGGGGAGCTGTTTTTT
j_call: TRBJ2-5; clone_size: NA; cdr3_length: 13; d_call: TRBD1; v_call: TRBV12-3/TRBV12-4; cdr3_aa: CASRRTGGETQYF; cdr3_nt: TGTGCCAGCAGGAGGACAGGTGGGGAGACCCAGTACTTC
j_call: TRBJ2-1; clone_size: NA; cdr3_length: 15; d_call: TRBD2; v_call: TRBV9; cdr3_aa: CASSVGLADYNEQFF; cdr3_nt: TGTGCCAGCAGCGTAGGGCTAGCGGACTACAATGAGCAGTTCTTC
j_call: TRBJ1-5; clone_size: NA; cdr3_length: 18; d_call: NA; v_call: TRBV3-1/TRBV3-2; cdr3_aa: CASSQDPTVGAGGQPQHF; cdr3_nt: TGTGCCAGCAGCCAAGACCCCACTGTCGGGGCGGGAGGTCAGCCCCAGCATTTT
j_call: TRBJ1-5; clone_size: NA; cdr3_length: 14; d_call: NA; v_call: TRBV10-3; cdr3_aa: CAIAGGDSNQPQHF; cdr3_nt: TGTGCCATCGCCGGGGGGGATAGCAATCAGCCCCAGCATTTT
j_call: TRBJ2-7; clone_size: NA; cdr3_length: 15; d_call: NA; v_call: TRBV5-8; cdr3_aa: CASSLRGAGSYEQYF; cdr3_nt: TGTGCCAGCAGCTTGCGGGGGGCAGGGTCCTACGAGCAGTACTTC
j_call: TRBJ2-1; clone_size: NA; cdr3_length: 12; d_call: NA; v_call: TRBV12-3/TRBV12-4; cdr3_aa: CASSSQGNEQFF; cdr3_nt: TGTGCCAGCAGTTCCCAGGGGAATGAGCAGTTCTTC
j_call: TRBJ2-3; clone_size: NA; cdr3_length: 15; d_call: TRBD2; v_call: TRBV4-3; cdr3_aa: CASSQPAGGADTQYF; cdr3_nt: TGCGCCAGCAGCCAACCAGCGGGGGGGGCAGATACGCAGTATTTT
j_call: TRBJ1-1; clone_size: NA; cdr3_length: 15; d_call: TRBD1; v_call: TRBV5-6; cdr3_aa: CASSSRDRARTEAFF; cdr3_nt: TGTGCCAGCAGCAGCCGGGACAGGGCTCGCACTGAAGCTTTCTTT
j_call: TRBJ2-3; clone_size: NA; cdr3_length: 14; d_call: NA; v_call: TRBV6-2/TRBV6-3; cdr3_aa: CASSSAMATDTQYF; cdr3_nt: TGTGCCAGCAGTTCTGCAATGGCAACAGATACGCAGTATTTT
j_call: TRBJ1-1; clone_size: NA; cdr3_length: 13; d_call: NA; v_call: TRBV24-1; cdr3_aa: CATSDLRDTEAFF; cdr3_nt: TGTGCCACCAGTGATTTGCGGGACACTGAAGCTTTCTTT
j_call: TRBJ2-5; clone_size: few; cdr3_length: 15; d_call: NA; v_call: TRBV24-1; cdr3_aa: CATSDRGREKETQYF; cdr3_nt: TGTGCCACCAGTGACAGGGGCCGAGAGAAGGAGACCCAGTACTTC
j_call: TRBJ1-2; clone_size: NA; cdr3_length: 13; d_call: TRBD1; v_call: TRBV9; cdr3_aa: CASGGQGVYGYTF; cdr3_nt: TGTGCCAGCGGGGGTCAGGGGGTCTATGGCTACACCTTC